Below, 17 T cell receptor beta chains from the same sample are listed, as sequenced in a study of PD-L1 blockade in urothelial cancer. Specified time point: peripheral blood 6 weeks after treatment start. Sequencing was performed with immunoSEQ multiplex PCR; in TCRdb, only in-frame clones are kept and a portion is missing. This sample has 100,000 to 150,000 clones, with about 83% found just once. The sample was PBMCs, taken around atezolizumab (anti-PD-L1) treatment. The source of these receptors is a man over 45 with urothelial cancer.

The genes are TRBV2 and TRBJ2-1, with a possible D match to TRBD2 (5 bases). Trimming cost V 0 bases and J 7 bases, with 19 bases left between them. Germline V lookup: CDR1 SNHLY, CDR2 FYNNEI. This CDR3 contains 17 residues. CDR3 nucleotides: TGTGCCAGCAGTGAAGCGCTTGGGAGCTCAAGATTTAATGAGCAGTTCTTC. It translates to CASSEALGSSRFNEQFF. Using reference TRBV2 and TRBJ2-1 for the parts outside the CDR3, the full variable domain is EPEVTQTPSHQVTQMGQEVILRCVPISNHLYFYWYRQILGQKVEFLVSFYNNEISEKSEIFDDQFSVERPDGSNFTLKIRSTKLEDSAMYFCASSEALGSSRFNEQFFGPGTRLTVL.

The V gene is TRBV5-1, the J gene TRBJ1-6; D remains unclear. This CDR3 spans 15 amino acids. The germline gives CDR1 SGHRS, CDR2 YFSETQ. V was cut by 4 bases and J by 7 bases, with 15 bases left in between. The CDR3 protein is CASSPRTGNNSPLHF. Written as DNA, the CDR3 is TGCGCCAGCAGCCCGCGGACCGGGAACAATTCACCCCTCCACTTT.

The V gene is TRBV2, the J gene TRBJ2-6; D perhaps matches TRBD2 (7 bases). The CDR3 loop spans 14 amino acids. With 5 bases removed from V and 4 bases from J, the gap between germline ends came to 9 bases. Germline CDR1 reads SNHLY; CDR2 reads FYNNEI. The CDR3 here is CASSRGAGANVLTF. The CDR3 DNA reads TGTGCCAGCAGTCGGGGGGCCGGGGCCAACGTCCTGACTTTC.

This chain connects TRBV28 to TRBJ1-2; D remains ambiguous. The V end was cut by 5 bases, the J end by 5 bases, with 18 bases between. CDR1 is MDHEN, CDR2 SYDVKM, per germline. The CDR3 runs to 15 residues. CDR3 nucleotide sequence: TGTGCCAGCAGTGAGGGAGGGTCCTTCGATTATGGCTACACCTTC. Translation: CASSEGGSFDYGYTF.

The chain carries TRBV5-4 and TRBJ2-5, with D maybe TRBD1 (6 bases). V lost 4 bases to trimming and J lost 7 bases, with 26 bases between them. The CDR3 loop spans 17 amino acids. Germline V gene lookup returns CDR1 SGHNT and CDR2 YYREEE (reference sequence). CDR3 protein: CASSNTQGSVGPGTQYF. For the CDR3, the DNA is TGTGCCAGCAGCAACACCCAGGGGTCAGTCGGTCCTGGGACCCAGTACTTC. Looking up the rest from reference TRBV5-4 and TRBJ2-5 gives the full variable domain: ETGVTQSPTHLIKTRGQQVTLRCSSQSGHNTVSWYQQALGQGPQFIFQYYREEENGRGNFPPRFSGLQFPNYSSELNVNALELDDSALYLCASSNTQGSVGPGTQYFGPGTRLLVL.

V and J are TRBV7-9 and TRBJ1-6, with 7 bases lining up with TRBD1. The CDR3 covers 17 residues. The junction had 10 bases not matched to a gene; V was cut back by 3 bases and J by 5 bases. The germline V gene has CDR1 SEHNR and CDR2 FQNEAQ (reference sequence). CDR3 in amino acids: CASSLIQSTGHNSPLHF. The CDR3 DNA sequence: TGTGCCAGCAGCTTGATCCAGTCGACAGGGCATAATTCACCCCTCCACTTT.

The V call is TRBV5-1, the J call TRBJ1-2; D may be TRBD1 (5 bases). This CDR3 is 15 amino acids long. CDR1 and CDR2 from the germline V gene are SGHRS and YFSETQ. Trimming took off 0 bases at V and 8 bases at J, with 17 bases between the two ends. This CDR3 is CASSLELIGDSGYTF. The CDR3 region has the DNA TGCGCCAGCAGCTTGGAATTAATAGGGGATTCGGGCTACACCTTC.

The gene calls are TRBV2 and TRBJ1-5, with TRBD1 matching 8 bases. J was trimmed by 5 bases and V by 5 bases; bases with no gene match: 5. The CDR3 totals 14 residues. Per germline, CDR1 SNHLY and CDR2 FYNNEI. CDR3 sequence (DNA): TGTGCCAGCAGTCCGGGACAGGCCTATCAGCCCCAGCATTTT. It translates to CASSPGQAYQPQHF.

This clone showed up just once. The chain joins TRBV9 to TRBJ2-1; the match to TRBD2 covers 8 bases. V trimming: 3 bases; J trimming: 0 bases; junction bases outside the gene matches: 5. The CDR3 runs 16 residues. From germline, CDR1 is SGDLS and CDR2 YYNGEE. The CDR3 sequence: CASSAGSGGSYNEQFF. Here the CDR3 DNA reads TGTGCCAGCAGCGCTGGAAGCGGGGGCTCCTACAATGAGCAGTTCTTC.

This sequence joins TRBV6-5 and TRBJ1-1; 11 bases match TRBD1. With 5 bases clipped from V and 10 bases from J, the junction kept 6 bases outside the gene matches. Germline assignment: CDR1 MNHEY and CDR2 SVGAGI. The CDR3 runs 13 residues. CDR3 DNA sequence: TGTGCCAGCAGTACGACGGACAGGGGGCGAGCTTTCTTT. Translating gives CASSTTDRGRAFF.

CDR3 protein: CASSLVGETQYF. The CDR3 DNA follows: TGTGCCAGCAGCTTAGTCGGGGAGACCCAGTACTTC. This chain joins TRBV7-2 and TRBJ2-5, with D unresolved. Trimming removed 1 base from V and 5 bases from J, with 5 bases in between. Germline loops: CDR1 SGHTA, CDR2 FQGNSA. This CDR3 contains 12 residues.

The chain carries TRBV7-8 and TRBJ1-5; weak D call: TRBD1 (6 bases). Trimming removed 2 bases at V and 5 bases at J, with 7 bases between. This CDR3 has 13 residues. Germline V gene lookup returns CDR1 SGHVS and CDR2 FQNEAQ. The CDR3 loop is CASSLNRDQPQHF. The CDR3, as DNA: TGTGCCAGCAGCTTAAACAGGGATCAGCCCCAGCATTTT.

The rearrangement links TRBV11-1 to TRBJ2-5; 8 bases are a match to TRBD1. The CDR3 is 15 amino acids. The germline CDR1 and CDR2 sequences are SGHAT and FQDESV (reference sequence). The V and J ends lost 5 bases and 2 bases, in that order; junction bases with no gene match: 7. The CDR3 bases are TGTGCCAGCAGCCCTCGGGACAGGACACAAGAGACCCAGTACTTC. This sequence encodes CASSPRDRTQETQYF.

CDR3 region: CASRADRGGTEAFF. The CDR3 DNA follows: TGTGCCAGCAGGGCAGACAGGGGCGGCACTGAAGCTTTCTTT. V usage is TRBV2 and J usage is TRBJ1-1; 8 bases fit TRBD1. This CDR3 is 14 amino acids long. The V segment lost 6 bases and the J segment 4 bases; nucleotides outside the gene matches: 7. Germline assignment: CDR1 SNHLY and CDR2 FYNNEI.

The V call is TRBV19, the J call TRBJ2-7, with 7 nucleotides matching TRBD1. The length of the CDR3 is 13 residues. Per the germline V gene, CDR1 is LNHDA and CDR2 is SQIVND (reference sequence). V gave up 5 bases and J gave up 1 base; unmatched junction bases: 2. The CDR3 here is CASSQDRSYEQYF. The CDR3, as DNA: TGTGCCAGTAGTCAGGACAGGTCCTACGAGCAGTACTTC.

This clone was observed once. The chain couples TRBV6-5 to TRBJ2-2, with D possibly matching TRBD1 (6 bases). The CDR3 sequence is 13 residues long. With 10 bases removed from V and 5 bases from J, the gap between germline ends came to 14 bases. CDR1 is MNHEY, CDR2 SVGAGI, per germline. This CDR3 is CATGASLTGELFF. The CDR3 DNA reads TGTGCCACAGGGGCTTCACTGACCGGGGAGCTGTTTTTT.

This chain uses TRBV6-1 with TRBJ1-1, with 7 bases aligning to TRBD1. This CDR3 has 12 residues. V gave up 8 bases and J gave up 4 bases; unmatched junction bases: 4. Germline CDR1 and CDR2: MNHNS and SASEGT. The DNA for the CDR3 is TGTGCCAGCTTGACAGGGCCCACTGAAGCTTTCTTT. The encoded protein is CASLTGPTEAFF.